This TCR beta chain was observed in a study of OX40 agonist ivuxolimab in advanced cancers. The wider study: The mean age was approximately 56 years, ranging from 23 to 79, with about four fifths of participants male. Broader study findings: Doses of 0.1 to 3.0 mg/kg were accompanied by clonal expansion of CD4+ and CD8+ blood T cells by week 6. In a subset of nonresponders, normalized T-cell clonal expansion was also low.

The CDR3 runs 14 residues. V lost 5 bases and J lost 5; bases outside the gene matches: 4. From germline, CDR1 is LNHDA and CDR2 SQIVND (reference sequence). On this clone: Its antigen is undetermined.

TCRdb's table, derived via immunoSEQ multiplex PCR, lists solely in-frame clones and lacks some. Here the sample spans roughly 59,000 clones, nearly 95% being singletons. This clonotype originated in an adult with an advanced solid tumor such as melanoma, head and neck, liver or kidney cancer. The chain carries TRBV19 and TRBJ1-5; 9 positions match TRBD1. Material: CD4+ or CD8+ T cells sorted from blood, obtained in a trial of the OX40 agonist ivuxolimab. The CDR3: CASSEQGAYQPQHF. Written as DNA, the CDR3 is TGTGCCAGTAGTGAACAGGGGGCATATCAGCCCCAGCATTTT.